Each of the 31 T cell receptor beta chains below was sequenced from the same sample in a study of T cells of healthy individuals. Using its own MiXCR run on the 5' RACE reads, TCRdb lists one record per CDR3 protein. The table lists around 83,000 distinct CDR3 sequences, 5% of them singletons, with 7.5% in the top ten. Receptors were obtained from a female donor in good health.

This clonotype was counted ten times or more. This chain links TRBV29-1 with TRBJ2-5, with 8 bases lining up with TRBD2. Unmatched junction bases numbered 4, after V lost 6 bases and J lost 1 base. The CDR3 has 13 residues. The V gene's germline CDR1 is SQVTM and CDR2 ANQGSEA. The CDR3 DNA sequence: TGCAGCGTGGGACTAGGTGCCCAAGAGACCCAGTACTTC. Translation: CSVGLGAQETQYF. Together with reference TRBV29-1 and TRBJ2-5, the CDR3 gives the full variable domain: SAVISQKPSRDICQRGTSLTIQCQVDSQVTMMFWYRQQPGQSLTLIATANQGSEATYESGFVIDKFPISRPNLTFSTLTVSNMSPEDSSIYLCSVGLGAQETQYFGPGTRLLVL.

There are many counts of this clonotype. The chain's CDR3 is CASSLAGHADEQYF. Written as DNA, the CDR3 is TGTGCCAGCAGTCTAGCGGGACACGCAGACGAGCAGTACTTC. This chain uses TRBV4-2 with TRBJ2-7; 9 bases fit TRBD2. CDR1 is LGHNA, CDR2 YNFKEQ, per germline. V shed 6 bases and J 5 bases; nucleotides not matched to a gene: 8. The CDR3 extends over 14 amino acids.

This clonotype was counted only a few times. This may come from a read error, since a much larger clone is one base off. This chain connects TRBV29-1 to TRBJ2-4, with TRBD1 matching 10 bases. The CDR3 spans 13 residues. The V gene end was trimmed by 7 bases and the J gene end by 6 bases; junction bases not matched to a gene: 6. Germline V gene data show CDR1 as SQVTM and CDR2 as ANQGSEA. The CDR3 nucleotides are TGCAGCGCCGGGACAGGGGAGGGAAACATTCAGTACTTC. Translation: CSAGTGEGNIQYF.

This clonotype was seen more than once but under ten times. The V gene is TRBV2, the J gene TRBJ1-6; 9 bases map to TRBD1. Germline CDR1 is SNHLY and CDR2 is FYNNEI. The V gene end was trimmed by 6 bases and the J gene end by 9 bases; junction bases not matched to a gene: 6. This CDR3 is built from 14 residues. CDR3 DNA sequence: TGTGCCAGCAGCGGACAGGGGAAAGGTTCACCCCTCCACTTT. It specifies CASSGQGKGSPLHF.

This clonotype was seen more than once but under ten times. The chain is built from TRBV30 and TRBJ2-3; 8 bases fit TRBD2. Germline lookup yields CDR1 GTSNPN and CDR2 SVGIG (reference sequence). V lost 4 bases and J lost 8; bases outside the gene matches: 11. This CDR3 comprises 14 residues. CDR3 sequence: CAWTAGTRSATQYF. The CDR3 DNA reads TGTGCCTGGACCGCCGGGACTAGGTCTGCTACGCAGTATTTT. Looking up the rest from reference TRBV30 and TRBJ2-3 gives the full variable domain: SQTIHQWPATLVQPVGSPLSLECTVEGTSNPNLYWYRQAAGRGLQLLFYSVGIGQISSEVPQNLSASRPQDRQFILSSKKLLLSDSGFYLCAWTAGTRSATQYFGPGTRLTVL.

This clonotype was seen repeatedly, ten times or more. CDR3 amino acids: CATSDSRAYFDTQYF. The CDR3 DNA reads TGTGCCACCAGTGATTCCCGGGCGTACTTTGATACGCAGTATTTT. The V and J genes are TRBV24-1 and TRBJ2-3; D is ambiguous. Trimming cost V 2 bases and J 6 bases, with 14 bases left between them. CDR3 length: 15 amino acids. Germline-derived CDR1 and CDR2 are KGHDR and SFDVKD.

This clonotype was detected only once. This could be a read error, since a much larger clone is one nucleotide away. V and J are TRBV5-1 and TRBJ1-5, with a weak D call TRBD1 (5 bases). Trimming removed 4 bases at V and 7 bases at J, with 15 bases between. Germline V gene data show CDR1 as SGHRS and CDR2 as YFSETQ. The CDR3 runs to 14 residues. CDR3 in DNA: TGCGCCAGCAGCCCGTGGGGGGGGAGGCAGCCCCAGCATTTT. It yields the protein CASSPWGGRQPQHF.

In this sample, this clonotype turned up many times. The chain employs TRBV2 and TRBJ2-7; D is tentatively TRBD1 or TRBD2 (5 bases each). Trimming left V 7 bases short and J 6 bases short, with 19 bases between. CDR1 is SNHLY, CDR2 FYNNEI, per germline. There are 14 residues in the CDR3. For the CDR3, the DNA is TGTGCCAGCAATGGGGGTGTACGGGTTGGCGAGCAGTACTTC. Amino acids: CASNGGVRVGEQYF.

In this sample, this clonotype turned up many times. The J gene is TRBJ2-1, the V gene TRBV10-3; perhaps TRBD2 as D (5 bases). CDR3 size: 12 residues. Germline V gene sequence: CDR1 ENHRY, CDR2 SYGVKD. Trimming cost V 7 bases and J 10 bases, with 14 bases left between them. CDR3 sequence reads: CAITDSQLEQFF. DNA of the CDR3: TGTGCCATCACGGACTCTCAATTGGAGCAGTTCTTC.

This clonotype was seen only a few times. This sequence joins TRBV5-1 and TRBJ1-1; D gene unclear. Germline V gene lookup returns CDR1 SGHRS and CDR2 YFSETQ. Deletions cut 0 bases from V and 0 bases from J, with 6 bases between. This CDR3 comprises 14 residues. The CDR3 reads CASSLGHLNTEAFF. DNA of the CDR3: TGCGCCAGCAGCTTGGGGCACTTGAACACTGAAGCTTTCTTT.

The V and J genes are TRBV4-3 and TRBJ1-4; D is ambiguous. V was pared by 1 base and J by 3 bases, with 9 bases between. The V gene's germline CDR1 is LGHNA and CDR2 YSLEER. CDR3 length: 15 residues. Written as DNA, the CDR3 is TGCGCCAGCAGCCAAGTTACGCCTTCTAATGAAAAACTGTTTTTT. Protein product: CASSQVTPSNEKLFF.

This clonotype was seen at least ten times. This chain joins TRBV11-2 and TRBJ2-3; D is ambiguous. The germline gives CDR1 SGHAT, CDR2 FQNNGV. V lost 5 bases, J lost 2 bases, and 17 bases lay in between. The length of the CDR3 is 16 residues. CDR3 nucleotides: TGTGCCAGCAGCCCCAGATTCGGGCAAAACACAGATACGCAGTATTTT. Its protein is CASSPRFGQNTDTQYF.

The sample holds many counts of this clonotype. Here the CDR3 reads CASSEWDSGEGGETQYF. DNA of the CDR3: TGTGCCAGCAGTGAATGGGATAGCGGAGAGGGAGGAGAGACCCAGTACTTC. The chain combines TRBV25-1 with TRBJ2-5; tentatively, D is TRBD2 (6 bases). The V gene lost 1 base and the J gene lost 4 bases, with 19 bases spanning the gap. The germline CDR1 and CDR2 sequences are MGHDK and SYGVNS. The CDR3 contains 17 residues.

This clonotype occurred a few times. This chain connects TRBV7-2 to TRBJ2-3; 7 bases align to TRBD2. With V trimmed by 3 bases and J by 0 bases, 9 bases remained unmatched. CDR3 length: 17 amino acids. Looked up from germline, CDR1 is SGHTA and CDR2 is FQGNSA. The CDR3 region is CASSLAGTIASTDTQYF. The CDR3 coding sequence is TGTGCCAGCAGCTTGGCGGGGACTATAGCGAGCACAGATACGCAGTATTTT. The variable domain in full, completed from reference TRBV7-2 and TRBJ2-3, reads GAGVSQSPSNKVTEKGKDVELRCDPISGHTALYWYRQSLGQGLEFLIYFQGNSAPDKSGLPSDRFSAERTGGSVSTLTIQRTQQEDSAVYLCASSLAGTIASTDTQYFGPGTRLTVL.

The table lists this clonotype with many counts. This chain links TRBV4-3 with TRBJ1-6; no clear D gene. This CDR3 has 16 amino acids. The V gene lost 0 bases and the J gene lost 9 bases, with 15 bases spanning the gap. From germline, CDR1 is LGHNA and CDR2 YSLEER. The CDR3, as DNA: TGCGCCAGCAGCCAAGATAGGGCGCCCCGACGTTCACCCCTCCACTTT. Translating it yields CASSQDRAPRRSPLHF.

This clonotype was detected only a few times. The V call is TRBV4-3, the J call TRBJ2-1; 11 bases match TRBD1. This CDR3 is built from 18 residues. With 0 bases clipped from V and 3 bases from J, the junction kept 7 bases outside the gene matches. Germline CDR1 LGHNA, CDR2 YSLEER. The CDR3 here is CASSQDPTGTGGYNEQFF. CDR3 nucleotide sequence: TGCGCCAGCAGCCAAGACCCCACCGGGACAGGGGGCTACAATGAGCAGTTCTTC.

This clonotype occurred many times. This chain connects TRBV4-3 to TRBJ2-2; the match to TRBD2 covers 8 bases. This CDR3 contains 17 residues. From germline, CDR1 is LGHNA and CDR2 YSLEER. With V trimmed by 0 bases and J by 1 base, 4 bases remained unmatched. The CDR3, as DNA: TGCGCCAGCAGCCAAGATTTTAGCGGGGAGAACACCGGGGAGCTGTTTTTT. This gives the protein CASSQDFSGENTGELFF.

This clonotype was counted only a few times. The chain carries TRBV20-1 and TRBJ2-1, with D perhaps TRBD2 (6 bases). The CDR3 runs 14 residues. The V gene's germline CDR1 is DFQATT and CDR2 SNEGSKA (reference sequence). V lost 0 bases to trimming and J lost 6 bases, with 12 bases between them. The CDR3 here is CSARDSRRGNEQFF. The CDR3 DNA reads TGCAGTGCTAGAGATTCTAGGAGGGGCAATGAGCAGTTCTTC.

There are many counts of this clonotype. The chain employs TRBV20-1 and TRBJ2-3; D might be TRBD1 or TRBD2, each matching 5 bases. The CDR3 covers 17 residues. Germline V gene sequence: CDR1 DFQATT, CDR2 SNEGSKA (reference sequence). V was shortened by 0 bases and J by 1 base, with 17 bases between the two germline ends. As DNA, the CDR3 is TGCAGTGCTAGAGATCACACGGGGCAGAGACGCACAGATACGCAGTATTTT. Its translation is CSARDHTGQRRTDTQYF.

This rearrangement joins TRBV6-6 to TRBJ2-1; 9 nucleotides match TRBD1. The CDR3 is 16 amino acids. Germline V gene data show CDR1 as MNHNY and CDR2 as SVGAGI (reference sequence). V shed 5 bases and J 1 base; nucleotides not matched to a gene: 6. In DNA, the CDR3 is TGTGCCAGCAGTCAACAGGGGGCCCTTTCCTACAATGAGCAGTTCTTC. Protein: CASSQQGALSYNEQFF.

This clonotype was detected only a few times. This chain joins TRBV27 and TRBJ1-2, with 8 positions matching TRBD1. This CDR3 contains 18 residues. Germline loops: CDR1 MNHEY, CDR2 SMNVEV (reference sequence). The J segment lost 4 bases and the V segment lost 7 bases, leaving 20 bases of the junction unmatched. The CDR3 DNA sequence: TGTGCCAGCAAGTACCCGGAAGCGCGGACAGGGCACCTCTATGGCTACACCTTC. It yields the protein CASKYPEARTGHLYGYTF.

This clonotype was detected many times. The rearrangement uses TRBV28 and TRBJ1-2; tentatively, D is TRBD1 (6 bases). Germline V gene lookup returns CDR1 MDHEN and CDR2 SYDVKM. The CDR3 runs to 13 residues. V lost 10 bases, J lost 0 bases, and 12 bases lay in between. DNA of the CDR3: TGTGCCACCCGGACAGTCCCTAACTATGGCTACACCTTC. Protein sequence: CATRTVPNYGYTF.

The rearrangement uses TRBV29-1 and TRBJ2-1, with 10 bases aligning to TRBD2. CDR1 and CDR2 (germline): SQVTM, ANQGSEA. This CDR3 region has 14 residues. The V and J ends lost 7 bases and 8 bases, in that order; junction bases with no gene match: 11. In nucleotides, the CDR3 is TGCAGCGCCGACCTGACTAGCGGGTACGATGAGCAGTTCTTC. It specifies CSADLTSGYDEQFF.

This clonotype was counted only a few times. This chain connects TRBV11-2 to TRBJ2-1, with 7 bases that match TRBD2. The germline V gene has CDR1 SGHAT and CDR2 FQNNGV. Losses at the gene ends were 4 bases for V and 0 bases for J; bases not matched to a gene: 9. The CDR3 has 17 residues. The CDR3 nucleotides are TGTGCCAGCAGCTCAAGACCCACTAGCGTCTCCTACAATGAGCAGTTCTTC. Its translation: CASSSRPTSVSYNEQFF.

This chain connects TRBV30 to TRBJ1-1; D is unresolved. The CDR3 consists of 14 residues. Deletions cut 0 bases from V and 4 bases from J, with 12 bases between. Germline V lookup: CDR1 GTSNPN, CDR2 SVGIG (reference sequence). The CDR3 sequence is CAWSVPAGGTEAFF. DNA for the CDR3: TGTGCCTGGAGTGTCCCGGCCGGCGGCACTGAAGCTTTCTTT.

Here the CDR3 reads CASSPTELYQETQYF. CDR3 in DNA: TGTGCCAGCAGCCCGACAGAGTTGTACCAAGAGACCCAGTACTTC. J is TRBJ2-5 and V is TRBV7-8, with D possibly TRBD1 on 5 matching bases. Looked up from germline, CDR1 is SGHVS and CDR2 is FQNEAQ. This CDR3 has 15 amino acids. The germline V and J ends were trimmed by 5 bases and 0 bases, with 13 bases remaining between them.

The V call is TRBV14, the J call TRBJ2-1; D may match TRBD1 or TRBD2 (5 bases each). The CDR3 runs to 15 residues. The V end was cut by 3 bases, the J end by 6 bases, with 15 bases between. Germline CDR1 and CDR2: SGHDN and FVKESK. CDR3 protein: CASSHSLLRGNEQFF. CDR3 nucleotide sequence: TGTGCCAGCAGCCATAGTCTCCTGAGGGGCAATGAGCAGTTCTTC.

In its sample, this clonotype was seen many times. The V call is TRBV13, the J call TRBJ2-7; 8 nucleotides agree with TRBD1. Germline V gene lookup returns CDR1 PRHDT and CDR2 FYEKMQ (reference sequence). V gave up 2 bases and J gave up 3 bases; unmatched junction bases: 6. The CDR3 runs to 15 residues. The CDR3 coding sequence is TGTGCCAGCAGCTTAAAACAGGGGGAATTCTACGAGCAGTACTTC. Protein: CASSLKQGEFYEQYF.

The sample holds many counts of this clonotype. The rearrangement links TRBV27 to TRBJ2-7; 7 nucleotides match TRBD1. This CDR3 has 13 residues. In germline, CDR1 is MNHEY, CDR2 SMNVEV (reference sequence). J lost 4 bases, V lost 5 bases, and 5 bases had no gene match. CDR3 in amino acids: CASSPGQLYEQYF. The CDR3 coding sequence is TGTGCCAGCAGTCCGGGACAGCTTTACGAGCAGTACTTC.

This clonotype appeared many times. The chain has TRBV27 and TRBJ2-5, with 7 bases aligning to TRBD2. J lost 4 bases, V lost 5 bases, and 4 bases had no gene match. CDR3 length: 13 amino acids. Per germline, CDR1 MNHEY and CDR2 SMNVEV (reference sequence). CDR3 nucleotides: TGTGCCAGCAGTCCCAGCGGGATAGAGACCCAGTACTTC. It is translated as CASSPSGIETQYF.

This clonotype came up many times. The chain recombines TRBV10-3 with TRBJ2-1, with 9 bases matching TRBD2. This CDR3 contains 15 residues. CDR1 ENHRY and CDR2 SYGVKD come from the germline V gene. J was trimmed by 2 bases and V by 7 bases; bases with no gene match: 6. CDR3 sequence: CAITSGTFPYNEQFF. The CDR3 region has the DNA TGTGCCATCACTAGCGGGACGTTCCCCTACAATGAGCAGTTCTTC.